Listed below are T cell receptor beta chains from one sample, sequenced in a study of cytomegalovirus exposure and HLA in healthy donors. Only in-frame clones appear in the TCRdb table, and some are missing; sequencing was by immunoSEQ multiplex PCR. Of over 60,000 clones listed, roughly 96% are singletons. The sample was PBMCs. These receptors originate from a man younger than 35 in good health and CMV-seronegative. Each CDR3 is given without its conserved first and last residue. Fields, in order: V gene, D gene, CDR3 protein. A D gene is named only where the DNA matches it firmly.

v_call: TRBV2
d_call: NA
cdr3_aa: ASLDATNEKLF

v_call: TRBV25-1
d_call: NA
cdr3_aa: ASSELVAEGGREQF

v_call: TRBV15
d_call: NA
cdr3_aa: ATSRETSSNEQF

v_call: TRBV5-1
d_call: TRBD1
cdr3_aa: ASSLGQPDQETQY

v_call: TRBV6-5
d_call: TRBD1
cdr3_aa: ASSSWDREETQY

v_call: TRBV11-1
d_call: NA
cdr3_aa: ASSLVGRDYEQY

v_call: TRBV10-3
d_call: TRBD1
cdr3_aa: AISEGDSYGYT

v_call: TRBV7-9
d_call: NA
cdr3_aa: ASSSIRTTHYEQY

v_call: TRBV28
d_call: TRBD1
cdr3_aa: ASRRQGANYGYT

v_call: TRBV4-3
d_call: NA
cdr3_aa: ASSQDGGGQRQY

v_call: TRBV7-8
d_call: NA
cdr3_aa: ASSLSRTDSYGYT

v_call: TRBV28
d_call: NA
cdr3_aa: ASRPSRLQETQY

v_call: TRBV7-9
d_call: NA
cdr3_aa: ASSGGVALYGYT

v_call: TRBV7-9
d_call: NA
cdr3_aa: ASSLHQSSYEQY

v_call: TRBV25-1
d_call: NA
cdr3_aa: ASSRQRYGYT

v_call: TRBV27
d_call: TRBD1
cdr3_aa: ASSPSTGVGNQPQH

v_call: TRBV19
d_call: TRBD1
cdr3_aa: ASSRTGGNEKLF

v_call: TRBV6-6
d_call: TRBD1
cdr3_aa: ASSYQGQGGNTIY

v_call: TRBV7-6
d_call: NA
cdr3_aa: ASSSNPGVGEQY

v_call: TRBV2
d_call: NA
cdr3_aa: ASREGSSYEQY

v_call: TRBV5-5
d_call: TRBD2
cdr3_aa: ASSLAGGMGIQY

v_call: TRBV10-3
d_call: TRBD2
cdr3_aa: AISVVAGGVMGYNEQF

v_call: TRBV5-6
d_call: NA
cdr3_aa: ASSLAQDNQPQH

v_call: TRBV4-3
d_call: TRBD2
cdr3_aa: ASSEGTSGGPGETQY

v_call: TRBV19
d_call: TRBD2
cdr3_aa: ASTTRVGGAGELF

v_call: TRBV5-1
d_call: NA
cdr3_aa: ASSPTVLVGDEQF

v_call: TRBV18
d_call: TRBD1
cdr3_aa: ASSPQDRGTEAF

v_call: TRBV6-5
d_call: TRBD1
cdr3_aa: ASSYGPGGPEAF

v_call: TRBV19
d_call: TRBD2
cdr3_aa: ASSIGGTSGGENEQF

v_call: TRBV20-1
d_call: NA
cdr3_aa: TGMGTDTQY

v_call: TRBV13
d_call: NA
cdr3_aa: ASSPSTGNTEAF

v_call: TRBV2
d_call: TRBD2
cdr3_aa: ASRRLAGGHTSYNEQF

v_call: TRBV4-3
d_call: NA
cdr3_aa: ASSQDVLSTLAKNIQY

v_call: TRBV7-2
d_call: NA
cdr3_aa: ASSLGAYPRWDTQY

v_call: TRBV29-1
d_call: NA
cdr3_aa: SVTLGGTIY

v_call: TRBV14
d_call: TRBD2
cdr3_aa: ASSERGAYNEQF

v_call: TRBV5-4
d_call: NA
cdr3_aa: ASSLVAGAIYNEQF

v_call: TRBV7-9
d_call: NA
cdr3_aa: ASRSEDFYNEQF

v_call: TRBV7-3
d_call: NA
cdr3_aa: ASSRGSGYEQY

v_call: TRBV19
d_call: TRBD1
cdr3_aa: ATFPGQGDHGELF

v_call: TRBV7-9
d_call: NA
cdr3_aa: ASNKRGSGNTIY

v_call: TRBV9
d_call: TRBD1
cdr3_aa: ASSVGVWGQGGGYT